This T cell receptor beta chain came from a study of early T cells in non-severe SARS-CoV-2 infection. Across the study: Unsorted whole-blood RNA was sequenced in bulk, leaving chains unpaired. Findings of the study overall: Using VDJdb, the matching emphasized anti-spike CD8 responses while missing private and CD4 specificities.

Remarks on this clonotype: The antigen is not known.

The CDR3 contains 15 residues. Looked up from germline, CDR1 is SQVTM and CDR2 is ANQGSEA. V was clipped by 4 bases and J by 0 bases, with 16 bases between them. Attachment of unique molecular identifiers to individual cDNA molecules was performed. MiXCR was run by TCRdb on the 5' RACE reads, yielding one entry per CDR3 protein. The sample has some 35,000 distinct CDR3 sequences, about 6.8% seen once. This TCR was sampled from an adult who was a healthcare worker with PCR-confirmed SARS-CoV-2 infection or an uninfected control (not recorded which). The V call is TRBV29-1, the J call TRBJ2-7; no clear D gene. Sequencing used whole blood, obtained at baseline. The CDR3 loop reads CSVAAGSFSSYEQYF. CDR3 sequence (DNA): TGCAGCGTTGCGGCCGGGTCCTTTAGCTCCTACGAGCAGTACTTC.